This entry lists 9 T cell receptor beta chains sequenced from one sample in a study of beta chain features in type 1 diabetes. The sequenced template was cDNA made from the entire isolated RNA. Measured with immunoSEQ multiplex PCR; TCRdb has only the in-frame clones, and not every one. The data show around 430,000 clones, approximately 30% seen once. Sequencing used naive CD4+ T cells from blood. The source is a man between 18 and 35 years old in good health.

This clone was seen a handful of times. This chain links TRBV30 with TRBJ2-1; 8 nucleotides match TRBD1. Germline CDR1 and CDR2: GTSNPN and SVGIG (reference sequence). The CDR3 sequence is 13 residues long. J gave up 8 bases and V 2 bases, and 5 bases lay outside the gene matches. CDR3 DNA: TGTGCCTGGAGTACAGGGGGGTTATATGAGCAGTTCTTC. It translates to CAWSTGGLYEQFF. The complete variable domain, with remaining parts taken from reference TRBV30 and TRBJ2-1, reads SQTIHQWPATLVQPVGSPLSLECTVEGTSNPNLYWYRQAAGRGLQLLFYSVGIGQISSEVPQNLSASRPQDRQFILSSKKLLLSDSGFYLCAWSTGGLYEQFFGPGTRLTVL.

CDR3 loop: CASSPTGAYNEQFF. The CDR3 DNA sequence: TGTGCCAGCAGTCCGACAGGAGCCTACAATGAGCAGTTCTTC. The chain combines TRBV2 with TRBJ2-1; possible D gene TRBD1, 6 bases. This CDR3 region has 14 residues. Trimming cost V 5 bases and J 2 bases, with 10 bases left between them. Germline V CDR1 and CDR2: SNHLY, FYNNEI.

CDR3 DNA: TGCGCCAGCAGCTTCGGACTAGGCCTAGGAAGGAATGAGCAGTTCTTC. Encoded protein: CASSFGLGLGRNEQFF. The chain employs TRBV5-1 and TRBJ2-1; 7 nucleotides match TRBD2. V lost 2 bases to trimming and J lost 7 bases; unmatched junction nucleotides: 12. Germline CDR1 is SGHRS and CDR2 is YFSETQ. This CDR3 has 16 residues.

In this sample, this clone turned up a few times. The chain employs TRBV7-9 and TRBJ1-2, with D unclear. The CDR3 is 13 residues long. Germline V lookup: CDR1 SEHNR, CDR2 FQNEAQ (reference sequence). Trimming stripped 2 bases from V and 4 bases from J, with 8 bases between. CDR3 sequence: CASSLSTAYGYTF. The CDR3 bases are TGTGCCAGCAGCTTAAGTACAGCCTATGGCTACACCTTC. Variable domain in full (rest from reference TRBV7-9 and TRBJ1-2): DTGVSQNPRHKITKRGQNVTFRCDPISEHNRLYWYRQTLGQGPEFLTYFQNEAQLEKSRLLSDRFSAERPKGSFSTLEIQRTEQGDSAMYLCASSLSTAYGYTFGSGTRLTVV.

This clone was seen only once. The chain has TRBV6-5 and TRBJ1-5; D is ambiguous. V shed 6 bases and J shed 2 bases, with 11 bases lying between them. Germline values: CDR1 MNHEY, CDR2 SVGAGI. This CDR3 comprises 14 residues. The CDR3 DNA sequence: TGTGCCAGCAGCCGAGGACGGGGCAATCAGCCCCAGCATTTT. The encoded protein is CASSRGRGNQPQHF.

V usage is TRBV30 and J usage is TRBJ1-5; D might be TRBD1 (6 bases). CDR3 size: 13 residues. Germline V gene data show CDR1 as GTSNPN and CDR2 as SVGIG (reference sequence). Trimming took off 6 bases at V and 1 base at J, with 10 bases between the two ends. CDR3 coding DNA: TGTGCCTGTACCACAGGGAGCAATCAGCCCCAGCATTTT. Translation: CACTTGSNQPQHF. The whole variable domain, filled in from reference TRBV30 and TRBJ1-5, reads SQTIHQWPATLVQPVGSPLSLECTVEGTSNPNLYWYRQAAGRGLQLLFYSVGIGQISSEVPQNLSASRPQDRQFILSSKKLLLSDSGFYLCACTTGSNQPQHFGDGTRLSIL.

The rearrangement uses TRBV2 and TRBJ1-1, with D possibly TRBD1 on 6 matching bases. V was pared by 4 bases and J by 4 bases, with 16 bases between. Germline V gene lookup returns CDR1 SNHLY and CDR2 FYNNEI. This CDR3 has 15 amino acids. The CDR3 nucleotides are TGTGCCAGCAGTGGCACAGGGAGGTCGGCCACTGAAGCTTTCTTT. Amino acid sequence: CASSGTGRSATEAFF.

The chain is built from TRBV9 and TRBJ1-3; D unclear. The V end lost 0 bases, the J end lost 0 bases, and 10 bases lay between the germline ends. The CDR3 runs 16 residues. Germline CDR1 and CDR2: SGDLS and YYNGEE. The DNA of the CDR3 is TGTGCCAGCAGCGTAGCTGCTCGGGGCTCTGGAAACACCATATATTTT. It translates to CASSVAARGSGNTIYF.

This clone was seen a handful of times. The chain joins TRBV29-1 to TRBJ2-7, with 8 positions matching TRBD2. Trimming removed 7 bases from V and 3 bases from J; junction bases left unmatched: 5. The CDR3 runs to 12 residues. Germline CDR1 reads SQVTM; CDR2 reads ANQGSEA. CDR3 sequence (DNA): TGCAGCGGAAGCAGCGGGAGCTACGAGCAGTACTTC. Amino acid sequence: CSGSSGSYEQYF.